This TCR beta chain was observed in a study of blood T cell repertoires in COVID-19. The protocol was immunoSEQ multiplex PCR, while the TCRdb copy is restricted to in-frame clones and leaves out a portion. The sample has about 300,000 clones; approximately 89% are singletons. The CDR3 totals 16 residues. CDR1 and CDR2 from the germline V gene are KGHSH and LQKENI. V lost 4 bases and J lost 7; bases outside the gene matches: 9. This receptor was identified in a woman between 25 and 40 years old who had recovered from COVID-19. Sequencing was done on a sample of peripheral blood. The chain recombines TRBV18 with TRBJ2-1; 11 bases agree with TRBD2. CDR3 DNA: TGTGCCAGCTCACGACTTAGCGGGGGGGGTCCGAATGAGCAGTTCTTC. It is translated as CASSRLSGGGPNEQFF.